Sequencing of this T cell receptor beta chain was carried out in a study of blood T cell repertoires in COVID-19. In the study overall: There were acute and convalescent COVID-19 samples, and they came from the United States, Italy and Spain. Sources were T cells, B-cell-depleted T cells, or PBMCs; the material itself was cDNA or gDNA.

How the authors handled the data: Quantification of nucleated cells was approximated via reference gene primer amplification. Clones were read by immunoSEQ multiplex PCR, and TCRdb kept only the in-frame ones, dropping some. Clone size and V and J calls were adopted from that table, with D and trimming inferred from the DNA. Counted here are roughly 380,000 clones, over 65% occurring once; the ten biggest clones make up over 0.95%. CDR3 length equals 15 residues. V was shortened by 6 bases and J by 0 bases, with 15 bases between the two germline ends. Germline loops: CDR1 SGHVS, CDR2 FQNEAQ. Input material: peripheral blood. The receptor comes from a human donor with acute or convalescent COVID-19. The donor label of this sample is uncertain. This chain links TRBV7-8 with TRBJ2-7; possibly TRBD1 for D (7 bases). This CDR3 reads CASSPGGLSSYEQYF. The DNA of the CDR3 is TGTGCCAGCAGTCCAGGGGGGCTCAGCTCCTACGAGCAGTACTTC.